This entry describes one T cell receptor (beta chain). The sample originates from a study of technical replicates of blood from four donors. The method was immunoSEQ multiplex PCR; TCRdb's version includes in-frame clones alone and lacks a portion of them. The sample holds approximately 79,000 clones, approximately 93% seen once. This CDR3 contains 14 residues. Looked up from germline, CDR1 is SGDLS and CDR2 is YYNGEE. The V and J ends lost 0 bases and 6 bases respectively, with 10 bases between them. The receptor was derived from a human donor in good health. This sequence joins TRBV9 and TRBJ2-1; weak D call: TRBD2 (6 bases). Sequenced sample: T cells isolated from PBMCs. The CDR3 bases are TGTGCCAGCAGCGTAGGCGGGGACTTCAATGAGCAGTTCTTC. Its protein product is CASSVGGDFNEQFF.